This T cell receptor beta chain is drawn from a study of blood T cell repertoires in COVID-19. In the study overall: Nucleic acid was either cDNA or gDNA, and it came from T cells, B-cell-depleted T cells, or PBMCs.

Per the original data handling: Nucleated cell counts were estimated from reference gene primer amplification. Here immunoSEQ multiplex PCR was the method, and the copy in TCRdb shows in-frame clones only, minus some. D and trimming were read from the DNA, whereas the V and J calls and clone size are those reported in that table. Among about 210,000 clones listed, around four fifths were seen once. This clone occurred a few times. V lost 0 bases, J lost 10 bases, and 13 bases lay in between. The CDR3 totals 15 residues. In germline, CDR1 is LGHDT, CDR2 YNNKEL (reference sequence). The chain uses TRBV3-1 (or the pseudogene TRBV3-2) and TRBJ1-6; tentative D call: TRBD1 (5 bases). The source material was peripheral blood. The receptor was derived from a woman aged 40 to 50 with active or convalescent COVID-19. The CDR3 loop is CASSQDFSGDSPLHF. The CDR3 bases are TGTGCCAGCAGCCAAGATTTTAGCGGGGACTCACCCCTCCACTTT.